This TCR beta chain stems from a study of STAT5B mutations in CD4+ large granular lymphocyte leukemia. The V gene's germline CDR1 is SGHAT and CDR2 FQNNGV. V trimming: 4 bases; J trimming: 7 bases; junction bases outside the gene matches: 10. This CDR3 spans 15 amino acids. Study findings and constraints: No patients shared main leukemic clonotypes, though roughly 23% appeared at low frequency elsewhere. Top patient clones used TRBV06 genes more often: 8/27 versus 2/35 in controls. Without HLA matching, higher CD4+ than CD8+ T-LGLL clonality could reflect small sample size.

The count of this clone is one. Its specificity is not known. In the study's own analysis: Lowest detectable productive clonotype frequency was 2.59 x 10-5. Only in-frame clones appear in the TCRdb table, and some are missing; sequencing was by immunoSEQ multiplex PCR. V, J and clone size were drawn from that table, and D and trimming were deduced from the DNA. The sample includes 31,000 or so clones, roughly 80% of them seen just once. This sequence originates from a human donor in good health. The sequencing sample was made of CD4+ T cells from blood buffy coats. The genes are TRBV11-2 and TRBJ2-1; 7 nucleotides line up with TRBD2. The CDR3 protein is CASSSGGGGPNEQFF. CDR3 DNA sequence: TGTGCCAGCAGCTCTGGTGGCGGGGGACCGAATGAGCAGTTCTTC.